This T cell receptor (beta chain) was observed in a study of graft-versus-host responses after intestinal transplantation. Study-wide context: Transplantation in recipients was multivisceral, liver-intestinal, or isolated intestinal. All of the recipients had induction that used anti-thymocyte globulin, then tacrolimus and steroids for approximately 3 years. Findings and caveats of the study: Peak levels of circulating GvH clones tracked with early post-transplant HvG declines.

V lost 2 bases and J 1 base, leaving 14 bases between the germline ends. Germline-derived CDR1 and CDR2 are MNHEY and SVGAGI. There are 16 residues in the CDR3. Concerning this clone itself: The antigen remains unidentified.

The method was immunoSEQ multiplex PCR; TCRdb's version includes in-frame clones alone and lacks a portion of them. The table has fewer than 95,000 clones, about 92% seen once. Source: unstimulated CD8+ T cells sorted from spleen or lymph node cells, taken before intestinal transplant. The sequence came from a human donor who received an intestinal transplant. V gene TRBV6-5 combines with J gene TRBJ2-5; possibly TRBD1 for D (5 bases). CDR3 DNA sequence: TGTGCCAGCAGTTACCTGCAGGGTAGGGGCCAAGAGACCCAGTACTTC. Residues: CASSYLQGRGQETQYF.